The rows below give T cell receptor beta chains drawn from one sample of a study of cytomegalovirus exposure and HLA in healthy donors. TCRdb's copy holds only in-frame clones and misses some; the assay was immunoSEQ multiplex PCR. The repertoire consists of around 20,000 clones, with 84% occurring once and the leading ten covering around 21%. The sequenced sample consisted of PBMCs. The source of these receptors is a human donor in good health. The CDR3 runs from the conserved cysteine through the conserved F or W. The order of the fields is J gene, D gene, V gene, clone size, CDR3 DNA, CDR3 protein. The D gene is left open where the match is weak. For some rows the clone size is stated as once, few or many, or as a class when expanded; others skip it.

j_gene: TRBJ2-5
d_gene: .
v_gene: TRBV11-2
abundance: .
CDR3nt: TGTGCCAGCAGCTTAGCACGAGAAGAGACCCAGTACTTC
CDR3aa: CASSLAREETQYF

j_gene: TRBJ2-7
d_gene: .
v_gene: TRBV18
abundance: .
CDR3nt: TGTGCCAGCTCACCGCTCCCCGGGGGGGACAGCACCGGATCCGAGCAGTACTTC
CDR3aa: CASSPLPGGDSTGSEQYF

j_gene: TRBJ1-1
d_gene: TRBD1
v_gene: TRBV6-1
abundance: .
CDR3nt: TGTGCCAGCAGCCTCCGGGACAGGGGAGCTTTCTTT
CDR3aa: CASSLRDRGAFF

j_gene: TRBJ1-3
d_gene: .
v_gene: TRBV2
abundance: .
CDR3nt: TGTGCCAGCAGGGCAAACAGGAACTCTGGAAACACCATATATTTT
CDR3aa: CASRANRNSGNTIYF

j_gene: TRBJ2-5
d_gene: TRBD1
v_gene: TRBV7-2
abundance: .
CDR3nt: TGTGCCAGCACCCACTTCGACAGGGCCGGTGAGACCCAGTACTTC
CDR3aa: CASTHFDRAGETQYF

j_gene: TRBJ2-2
d_gene: TRBD2
v_gene: TRBV7-7
abundance: .
CDR3nt: TGTGCCAGCAGCCCATCCGGGACTAGCGGGACCGGGGAGCTGTTTTTT
CDR3aa: CASSPSGTSGTGELFF

j_gene: TRBJ2-5
d_gene: .
v_gene: TRBV11-2
abundance: .
CDR3nt: TGTGCCAGCAGCTTAGGAAGTTCTCCCGGGTCTCCCGGCCCGTACTTC
CDR3aa: CASSLGSSPGSPGPYF

j_gene: TRBJ2-3
d_gene: .
v_gene: TRBV6-1
abundance: .
CDR3nt: TGTGCCAGCAGTTCCAGGGTAAGCACAGATACGCAGTATTTT
CDR3aa: CASSSRVSTDTQYF

j_gene: TRBJ1-2
d_gene: .
v_gene: TRBV6-5
abundance: .
CDR3nt: TGTGCCAGCAGTACAGGGAACTATGGCTACACCTTC
CDR3aa: CASSTGNYGYTF

j_gene: TRBJ1-2
d_gene: TRBD1
v_gene: TRBV6-1
abundance: .
CDR3nt: TGTGCCAGCACCCTGGACAGGGTTGATGGCTACACCTTC
CDR3aa: CASTLDRVDGYTF

j_gene: TRBJ2-7
d_gene: TRBD2
v_gene: TRBV6-1
abundance: .
CDR3nt: TGTGCCAGCAGTGAAGTACTAGCGGGCCCTAGCTCCTACGAGCAGTACTTC
CDR3aa: CASSEVLAGPSSYEQYF

j_gene: TRBJ2-1
d_gene: TRBD1
v_gene: TRBV7-6
abundance: .
CDR3nt: TGTGCCAGCAGCTTAGAGCAGGGGGTAGGGCAGTTCTTC
CDR3aa: CASSLEQGVGQFF

j_gene: TRBJ2-1
d_gene: .
v_gene: TRBV4-2
abundance: .
CDR3nt: TGTGCCAGCAGCCCCCCCTCCCTACGGAATGAGCAGTTCTTC
CDR3aa: CASSPPSLRNEQFF

j_gene: TRBJ2-2
d_gene: TRBD2
v_gene: TRBV9
abundance: .
CDR3nt: TGTGCCAGCAGCGGGGGGGGTACCGGGGAGCTGTTTTTT
CDR3aa: CASSGGGTGELFF

j_gene: TRBJ2-1
d_gene: TRBD2
v_gene: TRBV6-1
abundance: .
CDR3nt: TGTGCCAGCAGTTCCCCAACGGGAGGAAAGAATGAGCAGTTCTTC
CDR3aa: CASSSPTGGKNEQFF

j_gene: TRBJ1-3
d_gene: TRBD1
v_gene: TRBV7-6
abundance: .
CDR3nt: TGTGCCAGCAGCTTCACTTGGGGACAGGGGAACGTCACCATATATTTT
CDR3aa: CASSFTWGQGNVTIYF

j_gene: TRBJ2-7
d_gene: TRBD2
v_gene: TRBV19
abundance: .
CDR3nt: TGTGCCAGTAGTACTAGCGGGATTTCCTACGAGCAGTACTTC
CDR3aa: CASSTSGISYEQYF

j_gene: TRBJ2-1
d_gene: TRBD1
v_gene: TRBV27
abundance: once
CDR3nt: TGTGCCAGCAGCCTAGGGACAGACTACAATGAGCAGTTCTTC
CDR3aa: CASSLGTDYNEQFF

j_gene: TRBJ2-5
d_gene: .
v_gene: TRBV10-3
abundance: .
CDR3nt: TGTGCCGCCGGTCGGGAGACCCAGTACTTC
CDR3aa: CAAGRETQYF

j_gene: TRBJ2-1
d_gene: TRBD2
v_gene: TRBV15
abundance: .
CDR3nt: TGTGCCACCAGCAGAGGAGCGGGAGGCAATGAGCAGTTCTTC
CDR3aa: CATSRGAGGNEQFF

j_gene: TRBJ2-1
d_gene: TRBD2
v_gene: TRBV4-3
abundance: .
CDR3nt: TGCGCCAGCAGCCAAGGTCCGGCGGGGGGGCACAATGAGCAGTTCTTC
CDR3aa: CASSQGPAGGHNEQFF

j_gene: TRBJ2-3
d_gene: .
v_gene: TRBV4-1
abundance: .
CDR3nt: TGCGCCAGCAGTCTAGCAGATACGCAGTATTTT
CDR3aa: CASSLADTQYF

j_gene: TRBJ2-2
d_gene: TRBD2
v_gene: TRBV5-4
abundance: .
CDR3nt: TGTGCCAGCAGCTTGACTGGACTAGCGGGACTTAGAGACACCGGGGAGCTGTTTTTT
CDR3aa: CASSLTGLAGLRDTGELFF